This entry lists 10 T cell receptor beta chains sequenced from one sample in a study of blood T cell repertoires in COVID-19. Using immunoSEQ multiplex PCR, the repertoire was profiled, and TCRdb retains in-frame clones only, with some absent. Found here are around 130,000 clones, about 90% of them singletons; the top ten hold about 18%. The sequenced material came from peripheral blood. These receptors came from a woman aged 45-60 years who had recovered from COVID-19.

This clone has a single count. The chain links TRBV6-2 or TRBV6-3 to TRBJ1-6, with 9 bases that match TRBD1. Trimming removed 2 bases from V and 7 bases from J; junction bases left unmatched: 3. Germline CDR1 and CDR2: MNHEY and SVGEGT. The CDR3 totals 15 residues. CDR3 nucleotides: TGTGCCAGCAGTTACGAAGGACAGGGGAATTCACCCCTCCACTTT. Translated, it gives CASSYEGQGNSPLHF.

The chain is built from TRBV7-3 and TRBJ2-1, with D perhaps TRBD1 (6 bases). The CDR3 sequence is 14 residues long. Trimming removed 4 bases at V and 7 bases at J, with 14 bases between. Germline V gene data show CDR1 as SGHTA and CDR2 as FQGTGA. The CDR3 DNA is TGTGCCAGCAGCTCCCAGGGGCCTGGGAATGAGCAGTTCTTC. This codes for CASSSQGPGNEQFF.

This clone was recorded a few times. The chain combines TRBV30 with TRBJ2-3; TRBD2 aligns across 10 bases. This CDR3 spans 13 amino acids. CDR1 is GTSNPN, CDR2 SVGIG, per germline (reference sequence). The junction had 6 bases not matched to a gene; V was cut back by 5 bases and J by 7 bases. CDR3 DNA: TGTGCCTGGGAGGTTAGCGGGAGGAATACGCAGTATTTT. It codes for CAWEVSGRNTQYF.

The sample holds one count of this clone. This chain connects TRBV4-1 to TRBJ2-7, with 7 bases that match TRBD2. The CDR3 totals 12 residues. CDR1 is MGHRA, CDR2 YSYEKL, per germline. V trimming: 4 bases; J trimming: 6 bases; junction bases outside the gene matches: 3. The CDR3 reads CASSRREGEQYF. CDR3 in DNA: TGCGCCAGCAGCCGTAGGGAGGGCGAGCAGTACTTC.

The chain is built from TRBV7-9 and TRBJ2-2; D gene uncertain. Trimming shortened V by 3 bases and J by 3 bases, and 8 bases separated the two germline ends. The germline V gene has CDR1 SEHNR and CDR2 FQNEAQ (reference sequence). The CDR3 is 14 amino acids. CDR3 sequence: CASSLTEDTGELFF. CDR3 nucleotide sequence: TGTGCCAGCAGCTTGACCGAGGACACCGGGGAGCTGTTTTTT.

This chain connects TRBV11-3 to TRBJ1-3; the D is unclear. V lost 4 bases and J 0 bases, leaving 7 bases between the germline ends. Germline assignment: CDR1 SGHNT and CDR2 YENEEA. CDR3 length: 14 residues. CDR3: CASSSLYSGNTIYF. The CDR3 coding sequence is TGTGCCAGCAGCTCCCTTTACTCTGGAAACACCATATATTTT.

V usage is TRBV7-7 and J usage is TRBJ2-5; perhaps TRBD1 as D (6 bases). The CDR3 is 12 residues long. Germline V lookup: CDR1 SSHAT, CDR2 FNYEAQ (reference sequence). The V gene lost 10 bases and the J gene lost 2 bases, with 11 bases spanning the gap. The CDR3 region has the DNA TGTGCCACCTCCGGGACACAAGAGACCCAGTACTTC. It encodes CATSGTQETQYF.

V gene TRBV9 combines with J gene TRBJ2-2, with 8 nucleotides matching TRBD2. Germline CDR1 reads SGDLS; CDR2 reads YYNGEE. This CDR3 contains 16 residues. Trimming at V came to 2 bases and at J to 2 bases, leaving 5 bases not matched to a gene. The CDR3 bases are TGTGCCAGCAGCGTTTATAGCGGGACTAACACCGGGGAGCTGTTTTTT. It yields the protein CASSVYSGTNTGELFF.

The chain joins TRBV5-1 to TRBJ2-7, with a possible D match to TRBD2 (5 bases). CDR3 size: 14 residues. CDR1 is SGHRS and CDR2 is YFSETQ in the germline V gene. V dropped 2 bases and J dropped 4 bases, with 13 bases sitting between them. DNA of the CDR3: TGCGCCAGCAGCTTATACGGGGTAGGGTACGAGCAGTACTTC. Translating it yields CASSLYGVGYEQYF.

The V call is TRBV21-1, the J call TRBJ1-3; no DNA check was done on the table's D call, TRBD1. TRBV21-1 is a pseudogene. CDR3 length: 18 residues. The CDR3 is CASGREGDRGPSGNTIYF. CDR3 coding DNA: TGTGCCAGCGGCAGGGAGGGGGACAGGGGACCGTCTGGAAACACCATATATTTT.